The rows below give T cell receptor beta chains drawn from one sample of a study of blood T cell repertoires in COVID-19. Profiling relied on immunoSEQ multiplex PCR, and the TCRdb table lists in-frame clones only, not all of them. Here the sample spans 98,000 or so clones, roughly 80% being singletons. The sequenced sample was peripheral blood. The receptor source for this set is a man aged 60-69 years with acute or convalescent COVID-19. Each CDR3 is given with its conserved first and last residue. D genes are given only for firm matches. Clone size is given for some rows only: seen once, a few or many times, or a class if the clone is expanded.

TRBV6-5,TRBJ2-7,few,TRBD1,TGTGCCAGCAGTACGCCGGGACAGGGGTTCTACGAGCAGTACTTC,CASSTPGQGFYEQYF
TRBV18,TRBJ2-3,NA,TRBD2,TGTGCCAGCAGGACCCTAGCGGGAGGGCCGACAGATACGCAGTATTTT,CASRTLAGGPTDTQYF
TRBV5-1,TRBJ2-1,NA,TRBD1,TGCGCCAGCAGCTTAGAAACAGGGGGCTCCTACAATGAGCAGTTCTTC,CASSLETGGSYNEQFF
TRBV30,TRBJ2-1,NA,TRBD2,TGTGCCTGGAGTGTTACTCTAGCGGGGGGCAAAGGGGAGCAGTTCTTC,CAWSVTLAGGKGEQFF
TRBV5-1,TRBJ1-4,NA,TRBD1,TGCGCCAGCAGCATAAGACAGGGGCTCAATGAAAAACTGTTTTTT,CASSIRQGLNEKLFF
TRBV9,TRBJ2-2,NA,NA,TGTGCCAGCAGCGTAGTCGGACAGCCGGTCGGGGAGCTGTTTTTT,CASSVVGQPVGELFF
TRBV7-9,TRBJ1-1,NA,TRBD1,TGTGCCAGCAGCTTACGACAGGGGGCCGGGAACACTGAAGCTTTCTTT,CASSLRQGAGNTEAFF
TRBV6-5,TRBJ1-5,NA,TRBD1,TGTGCCAGCAGCCCGGACAGGTTGCAGCCCCAGCATTTT,CASSPDRLQPQHF
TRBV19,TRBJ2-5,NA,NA,TGTGCCAGTAGTAAGGACTATTCCCGATCACAGTGGACCCAGTACTTC,CASSKDYSRSQWTQYF
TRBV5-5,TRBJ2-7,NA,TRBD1,TGTGCCAGCAGCTTGGTTGGGACAGCGGTATACGAGCAGTACTTC,CASSLVGTAVYEQYF
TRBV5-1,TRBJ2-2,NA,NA,TGCGCCAGCAGCAAAGACGGATCCCGGGTCGCCGGGGAGCTGTTTTTT,CASSKDGSRVAGELFF
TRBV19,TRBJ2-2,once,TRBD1,TGTGCCAGTAGAGGGACAGGGGGCTACACCGGGGAGCTGTTTTTT,CASRGTGGYTGELFF
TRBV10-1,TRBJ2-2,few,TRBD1,TGCGCCAGCAGCCGAGGGGGACAGGGGGCTACCGGGGAGCTGTTTTTT,CASSRGGQGATGELFF
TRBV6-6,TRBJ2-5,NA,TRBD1,TGTGCCAGCAGCCCGAGACAGGGGATGAGAGAGACCCAGTACTTC,CASSPRQGMRETQYF
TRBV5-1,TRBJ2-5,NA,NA,TGCGCCAGCAGAGCAGGGGGGCGGGGCCAAGAGACCCAGTACTTC,CASRAGGRGQETQYF
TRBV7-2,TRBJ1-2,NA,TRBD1,TGTGCCAGCAGCCCGAGGGGGACAGGCACTTCCTATGGCTACACCTTC,CASSPRGTGTSYGYTF
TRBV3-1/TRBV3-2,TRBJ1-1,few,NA,TGTGCCAGCAGCCAAGGGACACAGGGGAACACTGAAGCTTTCTTT,CASSQGTQGNTEAFF
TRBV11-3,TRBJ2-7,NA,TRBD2,TGTGCCAGCAGCCCGGTACGTACGCGGGGGGCGAGCTCCTACGAGCAGTACTTC,CASSPVRTRGASSYEQYF
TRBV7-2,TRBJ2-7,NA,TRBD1,TGTGCCAGCAGTCCTATACCGGGACAGGGGGACTACGAGCAGTACTTC,CASSPIPGQGDYEQYF
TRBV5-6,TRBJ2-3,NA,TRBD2,TGTGCCAGCAGCCGGACTAGCGGGGGGAACACAGATACGCAGTATTTT,CASSRTSGGNTDTQYF
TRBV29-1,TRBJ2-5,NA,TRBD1,TGCAGCGCAGGGGGCGATGAGACCCAGTACTTC,CSAGGDETQYF
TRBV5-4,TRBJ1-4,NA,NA,TGTGCCAGCAGCTTAGAAAGGGGTAATGAAAAACTGTTTTTT,CASSLERGNEKLFF
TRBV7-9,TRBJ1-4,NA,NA,TGTGCCAGCAGCTTAGCGGGAACGGGAGATACTGAAAAACTGTTTTTT,CASSLAGTGDTEKLFF
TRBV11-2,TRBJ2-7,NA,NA,TGTGCCAGCAGCTTAGCTCGCGGTCCGGGCGAGCAGTACTTC,CASSLARGPGEQYF
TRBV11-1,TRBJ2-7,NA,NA,TGTGCCAGCAGCAGCGAGGACGAGCAGTACTTC,CASSSEDEQYF
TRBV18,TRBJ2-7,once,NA,TGTGCCAGCTCACCACCGTCAGGGACCTACGAGCAGTACTTC,CASSPPSGTYEQYF
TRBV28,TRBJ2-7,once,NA,TGTGCCAGCAGTTTATTCGGCCCCAACTCGGGCTACGAGCAGTACTTC,CASSLFGPNSGYEQYF
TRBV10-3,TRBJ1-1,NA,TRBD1,TGTGCCATCAGTGAGACGACAGGGGGAAAGAACACTGAAGCTTTCTTT,CAISETTGGKNTEAFF
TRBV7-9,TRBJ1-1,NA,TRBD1,TGTGCCAGCAGCATACCGGGACAGGCTGCCTTAGGCACTGAAGCTTTCTTT,CASSIPGQAALGTEAFF
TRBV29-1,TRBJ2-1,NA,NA,TGCAGCGTCCGAATGCTCGTGGCAAGCTCCTACAATGAGCAGTTCTTC,CSVRMLVASSYNEQFF
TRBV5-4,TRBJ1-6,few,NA,TGTGCCAGCAGCTTATACACCCTCCACTTT,CASSLYTLHF
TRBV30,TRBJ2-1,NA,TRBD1,TGTGCCTGGAGTGAGACAGGGGTGAAGCAGTTCTTC,CAWSETGVKQFF
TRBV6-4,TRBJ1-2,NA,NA,TGTGCCAGCAGTGACGGGGGGGCCAACTATGGCTACACCTTC,CASSDGGANYGYTF
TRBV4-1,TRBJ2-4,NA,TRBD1,TGCGCCAGCAGCCAAGATCCGACAGGGGTCCCCAAAAACATTCAGTACTTC,CASSQDPTGVPKNIQYF
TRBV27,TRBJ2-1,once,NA,TGTGCCAGCAGTTTACAGGGGTCGAATGAGCAGTTCTTC,CASSLQGSNEQFF
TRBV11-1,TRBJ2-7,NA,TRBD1,TGTGCCAGCAGCTTAGGGGGACAGGGTTACTCCTACGAGCAGTACTTC,CASSLGGQGYSYEQYF
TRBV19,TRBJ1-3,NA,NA,TGTGCCAGCAGCCCTACAGCGGTTCTTGGAAACACCATATATTTT,CASSPTAVLGNTIYF
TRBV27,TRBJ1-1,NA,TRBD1,TGTGCCAGCAGTGAGCGGACAGGGTCGACCACTGAAGCTTTCTTT,CASSERTGSTTEAFF
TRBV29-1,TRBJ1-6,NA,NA,TGCAGCGTCCGGGACAATAATTCACCCCTCCACTTT,CSVRDNNSPLHF
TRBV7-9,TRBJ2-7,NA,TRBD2,TGTGCCAGCAGCTTAGCAGCTGGACTAGCGGCCTACGAGCAGTACTTC,CASSLAAGLAAYEQYF
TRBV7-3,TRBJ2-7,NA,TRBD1,TGTGCCAGCAGCCGGACAGGGGCGAGCTCCTACGAGCAGTACTTC,CASSRTGASSYEQYF
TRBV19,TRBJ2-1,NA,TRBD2,TGTGCCAGTAGGACTAGCGGGGGGGCCGATGAGCAGTTCTTC,CASRTSGGADEQFF
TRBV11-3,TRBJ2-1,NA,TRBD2,TGTGCCAGCAGCCCAGGACTAGCGCCAGAGCAGTTCTTC,CASSPGLAPEQFF
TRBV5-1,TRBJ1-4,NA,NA,TGCGCCAGCAGCTTGATCGGAGGGGATAAACTGTTTTTT,CASSLIGGDKLFF
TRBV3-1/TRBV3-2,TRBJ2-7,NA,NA,TGTGCCAGCAGCCAAGTTAACTACGAGCAGTACTTC,CASSQVNYEQYF
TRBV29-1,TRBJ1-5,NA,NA,TGCAGCGTTGGAAGGGAGAATCAGCCCCAGCATTTT,CSVGRENQPQHF
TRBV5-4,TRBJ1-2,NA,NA,TGTGCCAGCAGCTTCGGACAGACTAACTATGGCTACACCTTC,CASSFGQTNYGYTF
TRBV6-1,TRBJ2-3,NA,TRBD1,TGTGCCAGCAGTGAAAGGGGGCTGATGGATACGCAGTATTTT,CASSERGLMDTQYF